This T cell receptor beta chain was sequenced during a study of T cell responses to AZD1222 COVID-19 vaccine. The study, taken as a whole, reports: At study baseline, merely over 5 AZD1222 recipients were seropositive. Regions 160-218 and 743-854 held dominance among vaccine-associated CD4 TCRs, which spanned spike.

This CDR3 has 12 residues. V was cut by 6 bases and J by 10 bases, with 15 bases left in between. Sequencing was performed with immunoSEQ multiplex PCR; in TCRdb, only in-frame clones are kept and a portion is missing. The table has more than 80,000 clones, 85% to 90% seen once. Details on this clone: As yet, its antigen is unknown.

This TCR was recovered from an adult in good health. The chain carries TRBV12-3 or TRBV12-4 and TRBJ1-1; D unresolved. This sample comprised peripheral blood, obtained on day 0 of AZD1222 vaccination. CDR3 residues: CASSGIFSGAFF. Here the CDR3 DNA reads TGTGCCAGCAGCGGAATATTTTCAGGAGCTTTCTTT.